This TCR beta chain was captured in a study of T cells in Graves' hyperthyroidism and ophthalmopathy. The CDR3 contains 15 residues. V was cut by 5 bases and J by 2 bases, with 14 bases left in between. Germline values: CDR1 SEHNR, CDR2 FQNEAQ (reference sequence). Overall study results and limits: Within blood appeared most thyroid clonotypes that had expanded above 0.001.

About this clonotype: What it binds is unknown.

Using RNA transcripts as the source, TCR beta CDR3 regions were amplified. Carried out on the TCR CDR3, a first-round RT-PCR used the HTBI primer set. Via MiXCR, TCRdb re-called the multiplex PCR reads, giving one row per CDR3 protein. The sample includes roughly 720,000 distinct CDR3 sequences, 15% to 20% of them seen just once. Researchers barred patients who had uncontrolled infection, other autoimmune disease, pregnancy or lactation. Sequenced input: blood. This rearrangement joins TRBV7-9 to TRBJ2-3; possible D gene TRBD2, 6 bases. This sequence originates from a man aged 50 to 60 with Graves' hyperthyroidism. The CDR3 loop is CASSQILANTDTQYF. The CDR3 nucleotides are TGTGCCAGCAGCCAAATCCTAGCGAACACAGATACGCAGTATTTT.